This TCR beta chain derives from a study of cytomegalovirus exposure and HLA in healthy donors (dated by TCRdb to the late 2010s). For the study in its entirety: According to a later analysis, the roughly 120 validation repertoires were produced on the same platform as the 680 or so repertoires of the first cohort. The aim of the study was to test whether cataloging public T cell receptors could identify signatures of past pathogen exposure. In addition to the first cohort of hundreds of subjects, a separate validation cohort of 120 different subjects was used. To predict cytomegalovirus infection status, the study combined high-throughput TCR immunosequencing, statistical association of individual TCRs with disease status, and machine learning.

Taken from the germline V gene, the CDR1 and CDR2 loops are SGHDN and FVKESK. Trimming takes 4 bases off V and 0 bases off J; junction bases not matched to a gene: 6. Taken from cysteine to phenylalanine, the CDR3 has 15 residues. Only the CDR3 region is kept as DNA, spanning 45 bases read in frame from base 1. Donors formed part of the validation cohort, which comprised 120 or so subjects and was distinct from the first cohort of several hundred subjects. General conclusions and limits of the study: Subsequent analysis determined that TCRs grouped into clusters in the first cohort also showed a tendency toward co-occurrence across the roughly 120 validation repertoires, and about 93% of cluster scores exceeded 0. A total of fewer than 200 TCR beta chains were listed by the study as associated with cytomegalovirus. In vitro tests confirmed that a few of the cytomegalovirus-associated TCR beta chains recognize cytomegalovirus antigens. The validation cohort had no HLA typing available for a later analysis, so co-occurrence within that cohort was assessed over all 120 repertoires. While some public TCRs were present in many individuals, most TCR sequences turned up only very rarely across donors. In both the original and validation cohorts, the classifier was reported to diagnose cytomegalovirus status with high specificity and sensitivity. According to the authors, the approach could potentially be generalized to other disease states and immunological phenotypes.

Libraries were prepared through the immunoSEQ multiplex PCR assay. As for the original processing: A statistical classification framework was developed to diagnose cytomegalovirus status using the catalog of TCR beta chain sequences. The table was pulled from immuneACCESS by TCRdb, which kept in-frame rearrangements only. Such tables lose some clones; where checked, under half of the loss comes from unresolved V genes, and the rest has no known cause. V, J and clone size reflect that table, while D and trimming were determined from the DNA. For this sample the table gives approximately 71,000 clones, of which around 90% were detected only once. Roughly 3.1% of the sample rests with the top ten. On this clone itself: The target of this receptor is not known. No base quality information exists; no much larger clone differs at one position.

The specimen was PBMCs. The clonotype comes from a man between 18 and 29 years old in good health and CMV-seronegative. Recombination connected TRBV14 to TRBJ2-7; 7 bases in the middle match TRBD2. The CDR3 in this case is CASSPQGGFSYEQYF. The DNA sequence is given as TGTGCCAGCAGCCCCCAGGGAGGGTTCTCCTACGAGCAGTACTTC.